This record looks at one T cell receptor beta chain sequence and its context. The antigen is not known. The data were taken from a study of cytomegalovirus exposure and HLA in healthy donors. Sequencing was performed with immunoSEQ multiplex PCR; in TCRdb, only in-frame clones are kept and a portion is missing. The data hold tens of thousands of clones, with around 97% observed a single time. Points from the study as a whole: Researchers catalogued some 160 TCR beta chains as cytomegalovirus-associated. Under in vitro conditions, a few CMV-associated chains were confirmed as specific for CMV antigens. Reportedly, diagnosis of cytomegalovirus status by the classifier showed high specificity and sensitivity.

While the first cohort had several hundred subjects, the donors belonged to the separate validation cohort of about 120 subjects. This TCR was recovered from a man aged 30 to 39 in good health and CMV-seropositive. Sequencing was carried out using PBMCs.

The CDR3 sequence: CAWSAGGTYGYTF. The CDR3 coding sequence is TGTGCCTGGAGTGCAGGAGGGACCTATGGCTACACCTTC. The chain combines TRBV30 with TRBJ1-2, with a weak D call TRBD1 (5 bases). The V end was cut by 1 base, the J end by 4 bases, with 10 bases between. Germline V gene data show CDR1 as GTSNPN and CDR2 as SVGIG (reference sequence). This CDR3 region has 13 residues.